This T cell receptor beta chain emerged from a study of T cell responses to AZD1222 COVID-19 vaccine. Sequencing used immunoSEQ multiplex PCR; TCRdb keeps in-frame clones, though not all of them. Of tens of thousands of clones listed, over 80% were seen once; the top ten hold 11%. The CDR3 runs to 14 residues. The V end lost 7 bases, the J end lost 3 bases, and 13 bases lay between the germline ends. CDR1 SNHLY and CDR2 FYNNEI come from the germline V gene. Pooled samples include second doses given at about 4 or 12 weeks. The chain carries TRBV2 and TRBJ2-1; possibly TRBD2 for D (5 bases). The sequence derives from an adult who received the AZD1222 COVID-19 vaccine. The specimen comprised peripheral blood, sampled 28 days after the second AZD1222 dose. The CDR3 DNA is TGTGCCAGCATGGGAGCGGCATACTACAATGAGCAGTTCTTC. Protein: CASMGAAYYNEQFF.